This paragraph covers one T cell receptor beta chain sequence. The specificity of this receptor is unknown. There are no base qualities to consult, and no much larger clone falls within one base. The data are from a study of blood T cell repertoires in COVID-19 (TCRdb year 2020). For context, the study as a whole: Samples from collaborators originated in the United States, Italy and Spain and spanned both the acute and convalescent phases of COVID-19. The material from the prospective study consisted of cDNA or gDNA derived from T cells, B-cell-depleted T cells, or PBMCs. Deeply sampled blood TCRbeta repertoires from subjects exposed to, actively infected with, or recovered from COVID-19 were included in the dataset. The repertoires were released in a freely available public database intended as a resource for research on the immune response to SARS-CoV-2. The samples were drawn from the first 160 participants of the ongoing ImmuneRACE study and from roughly 1,300 subjects provided by 6 global collaborators. Sample metadata almost always included a de-identified subject ID, COVID-19 status, age in years and sex. Where available, HLA class I and class II types were taken from metadata supplied by the sample provider and were not determined by assay-based typing. What the authors observed across the whole study: Clinical and demographic metadata were provided uncurated, with the amount varying by source and participant.

CDR1 KGHSH and CDR2 LQKENI are derived from the germline V gene. V drops 0 bases and J drops 2 bases, leaving 14 bases in between. The CDR3 goes from the cysteine to the phenylalanine over 17 residues. Only CDR3 DNA is held: 51 bases, read in frame from base 1. The immunoSEQ Assay, a bias-controlled multiplex PCR, was used to amplify TCRbeta CDR3 regions from genomic DNA. Regarding the original processing steps: The number of nucleated cells in each sample was estimated by amplification of reference gene primers within the assay. To quantify the absolute abundance of each unique TCRbeta CDR3 rearrangement, sequence reads were collapsed and filtered. Productive Simpson clonality was computed per sample as the square root of Simpson's diversity index over productive rearrangements. Entries here come from immuneACCESS through TCRdb and include only in-frame sequences with V and J called. Some clones fail to appear in such tables; in the studies checked, an unresolved V gene covers under half of the shortfall, and the cause of the remainder is unknown. The V and J calls and clone size come from that table; D and trimming were worked out from the DNA. In all, the sample holds 250,000 to 300,000 clones, and around 84% of those were seen once. The top ten clones comprise 5% of the sample.

Participants in the prospective study were enrolled through a virtual design, were aged roughly 18 to 100 years, and lived in some 24 United States geographic areas. In the prospective study, participants were assigned to cohorts based on the clinical history participants reported in a screening survey and a study questionnaire. Exposed participants had been in contact with someone with a PCR-confirmed or clinician-diagnosed COVID-19 case within 2 weeks of study entry. In the prospective study, whole blood, serum and a nasopharyngeal or oropharyngeal swab were collected from each participant by mobile phlebotomists. Prospective study participants could optionally give additional blood draws and questionnaires over a roughly 2-month period. Prospective study blood samples were shipped either frozen or at room temperature before DNA extraction.

The TCR comes from a man in his forties who had been exposed to COVID-19. The V gene is TRBV18 and the J gene is TRBJ2-1; tentative D gene TRBD2, with 6 bases matching. Sequencing was done on a sample of PBMCs or T cells enriched from blood (not recorded which). The nucleotides read TGTGCCAGCTCACCACCGGGAGGCCAGCGGCCCTACAATGAGCAGTTCTTC. Its protein product is CASSPPGGQRPYNEQFF.